These 10 T cell receptor beta chains came from one sample sequenced in a study of blood T cell repertoires in COVID-19 (dated by TCRdb to the early 2020s). Libraries were built with the immunoSEQ multiplex PCR assay. The immuneACCESS repertoire file appears here via TCRdb, limited to in-frame rearrangements. These files lack a portion of the clones; in checked studies, under half of the deficit traces to unresolved V genes, and the cause of the others is not known. Recorded for this sample are under 300,000 clones; 82% of them occurred a single time. Over 12% of the sample lies in the top ten. The specimen sequenced was PBMCs or T cells enriched from blood (not recorded which). These TCRs come from a man aged 35 to 55 who had recovered from COVID-19.

The CDR3 here is CASSTGDWNSYEQYF. The CDR3 DNA is TGTGCCAGCAGCACCGGGGACTGGAATTCCTACGAGCAGTACTTC. The rearrangement joins TRBV7-9 to TRBJ2-7, with TRBD2 as a possible D gene (6 bases). CDR3 size: 15 residues. V lost 5 bases, J lost 1 base, and 15 bases lay in between. In germline, CDR1 is SEHNR, CDR2 FQNEAQ (reference sequence).

This clone appeared a single time. The chain uses TRBV27 and TRBJ1-5, with 8 nucleotides matching TRBD1. After removal of 4 bases from V and 7 bases from J, the junction contained 6 bases not matched to a gene. This CDR3 contains 14 residues. Germline V lookup: CDR1 MNHEY, CDR2 SMNVEV (reference sequence). The CDR3 nucleotides read TGTGCCAGCAGTTGGACAGGGTCAGGCCAGCCCCAGCATTTT. Its translation is CASSWTGSGQPQHF.

The chain uses TRBV27 and TRBJ1-2; maybe TRBD1 (5 bases). CDR1 is MNHEY and CDR2 is SMNVEV in the germline V gene (reference sequence). Trimming removed 1 base at V and 2 bases at J, with 11 bases between. There are 15 residues in the CDR3. The CDR3 loop is CASSLYQGTNYGYTF. The CDR3 coding sequence is TGTGCCAGCAGTTTATATCAGGGTACGAACTATGGCTACACCTTC.

V gene TRBV19 combines with J gene TRBJ2-1; weak D call: TRBD1 (7 bases). This CDR3 region has 14 residues. Germline-derived CDR1 and CDR2 are LNHDA and SQIVND (reference sequence). Trimming removed 7 bases at V and 4 bases at J, with 14 bases between. CDR3 protein: CASTRQGGYNEQFF. For the CDR3, the DNA is TGTGCCAGTACCCGGCAGGGGGGTTACAATGAGCAGTTCTTC.

The rearrangement uses TRBV30 and TRBJ2-7, with a weak D call TRBD2 (7 bases). The CDR3 loop spans 14 amino acids. Germline V lookup: CDR1 GTSNPN, CDR2 SVGIG (reference sequence). Trimming left V 0 bases short and J 6 bases short, with 15 bases between. The CDR3 reads CAWSVLRGGVEQYF. CDR3 nucleotides: TGTGCCTGGAGTGTACTCAGGGGAGGGGTCGAGCAGTACTTC.

The chain has TRBV29-1 and TRBJ1-2, with D possibly matching TRBD1 (5 bases). V dropped 6 bases and J dropped 8 bases, with 16 bases sitting between them. Germline values: CDR1 SQVTM, CDR2 ANQGSEA. The CDR3 covers 12 residues. The DNA for the CDR3 is TGCAGCGTGGGAGGTGGGGGATTAGGCTACACCTTC. Translation: CSVGGGGLGYTF.

The chain carries TRBV7-2 and TRBJ1-5; 7 bases are shared with TRBD1. V was clipped by 1 base and J by 3 bases; unmatched bases: 3. The CDR3 has 15 amino acids. CDR1 and CDR2 from the germline V gene are SGHTA and FQGNSA. The CDR3 DNA sequence: TGTGCCAGCAGCTTAGGTGGGACAGACAATCAGCCCCAGCATTTT. It codes for CASSLGGTDNQPQHF.

This chain joins TRBV5-6 and TRBJ2-5, with TRBD1 matching 7 bases. The germline CDR1 and CDR2 sequences are SGHDT and YYEEEE. With V trimmed by 1 base and J by 5 bases, 5 bases remained unmatched. The CDR3 loop spans 14 amino acids. CDR3 sequence: CASSLYRGGETQYF. CDR3 coding DNA: TGTGCCAGCAGCTTGTACAGGGGCGGTGAGACCCAGTACTTC.

This clone was counted once. The chain is built from TRBV9 and TRBJ2-4, with TRBD1 as a possible D gene (6 bases). Germline V gene lookup returns CDR1 SGDLS and CDR2 YYNGEE. The CDR3 extends over 14 amino acids. Trimming took off 2 bases at V and 9 bases at J, with 15 bases between the two ends. The CDR3 is CASSVGPQGTIQYF. The DNA for the CDR3 is TGTGCCAGCAGCGTGGGACCCCAGGGGACCATTCAGTACTTC. Based on the CDR3 plus reference TRBV9 and TRBJ2-4, the full variable domain is DSGVTQTPKHLITATGQRVTLRCSPRSGDLSVYWYQQSLDQGLQFLIQYYNGEERAKGNILERFSAQQFPDLHSELNLSSLELGDSALYFCASSVGPQGTIQYFGAGTRLSVL.

This clone was seen only once. J is TRBJ2-1 and V is TRBV6-4; D not certain. This CDR3 contains 15 residues. Per germline, CDR1 MRHNA and CDR2 SNTAGT. The V and J ends lost 3 bases and 0 bases respectively, with 9 bases between them. For the CDR3, the DNA is TGTGCCAGCAGTGAAATCTCCAGCTCCTACAATGAGCAGTTCTTC. Translated: CASSEISSSYNEQFF.